This TCR beta chain was observed in a study of CD8 T cells in Susac syndrome. Random hexamers were used to reverse transcribe an amount of roughly 0.5 to 1 ug RNA. immunoSEQ multiplex PCR amplified TCR beta CDR3 across 54 Vbeta, 13 Jbeta. TCRdb independently ran MiXCR on the immunoSEQ multiplex PCR reads; one entry per CDR3 protein. Of 170,000 or so distinct CDR3 sequences in the sample, 95% to 97% were seen once. The CDR3 totals 13 residues. V shed 5 bases and J shed 8 bases, with 14 bases lying between them. Germline CDR1 SGHNT, CDR2 YENEEA. Negative isolation was used for CD8+ and CD4+ T cells and FACS enrichment for TEMRA cells.

The receptor's source is a human donor with Susac syndrome. The sequenced sample consisted of CD4+ T cells from PBMCs. The chain carries TRBV11-3 and TRBJ2-3; D call uncertain. CDR3 DNA sequence: TGTGCCAGCAGCAATATACCGGGCTCTACGCAGTATTTT. It yields the protein CASSNIPGSTQYF.